This TCR beta chain comes out of a study of OX40 agonist ivuxolimab in advanced cancers. Looking at the study overall: Each patient was given ivuxolimab into a vein every 2 weeks, at 0.01 to 10 mg/kg.

This CDR3 spans 16 amino acids. Germline CDR1 is SEHNR and CDR2 is FQNEAQ (reference sequence). V shed 5 bases and J shed 6 bases, with 21 bases lying between them. Sequencing was performed with immunoSEQ multiplex PCR; in TCRdb, only in-frame clones are kept and a portion is missing. This table has roughly 29,000 clones, just over 90% appearing once. The chain links TRBV7-9 to TRBJ2-3; D may be TRBD1 or TRBD2 (5 bases each). Source: CD4+ or CD8+ T cells sorted from blood, taken in a trial of the OX40 agonist ivuxolimab. This TCR was sampled from an adult with an advanced solid tumor such as melanoma, head and neck, liver or kidney cancer. The CDR3 is CASSLRDPNPTDTQYF. The CDR3, as DNA: TGTGCCAGCAGCCTCCGGGACCCCAACCCAACCGATACGCAGTATTTT.